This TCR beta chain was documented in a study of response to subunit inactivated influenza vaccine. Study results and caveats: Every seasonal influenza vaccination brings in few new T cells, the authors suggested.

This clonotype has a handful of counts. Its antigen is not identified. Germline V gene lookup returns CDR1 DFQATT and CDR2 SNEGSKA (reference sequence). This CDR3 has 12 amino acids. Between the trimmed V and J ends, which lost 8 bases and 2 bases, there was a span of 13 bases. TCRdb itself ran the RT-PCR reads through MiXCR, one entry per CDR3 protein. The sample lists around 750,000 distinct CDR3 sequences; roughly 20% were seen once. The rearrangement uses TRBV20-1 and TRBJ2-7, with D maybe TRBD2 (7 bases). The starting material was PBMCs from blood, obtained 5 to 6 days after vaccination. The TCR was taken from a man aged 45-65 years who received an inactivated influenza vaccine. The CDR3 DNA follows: TGCAGTCCCCAAGGGGGGGCCTACGAGCAGTACTTC. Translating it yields CSPQGGAYEQYF.